This is a list of T cell receptor beta chains from one sample in a study of response to subunit inactivated influenza vaccine. Using its own MiXCR run on the RT-PCR reads, TCRdb lists one record per CDR3 protein. The sample consists of roughly 700,000 distinct CDR3 sequences, approximately 13% of them appearing once. The starting material was PBMCs from blood, obtained 14 to 15 days before vaccination. These receptors were collected from a man aged 50 to 60 who received an inactivated influenza vaccine. Both conserved end residues are part of each CDR3. Each record gives: V gene, CDR3 protein.

TRBV20-1	CSARDPRATNEKLFF
TRBV19	CASSRTLGTAGELFF
TRBV5-1	CASSLGSSSPTDTQYF
TRBV12-3/TRBV12-4	CASRNSPRLAGRNEQFF
TRBV20-1	CSATGTSANTGELFF
TRBV18	CASSPRETGGGQPQHF
TRBV12-3/TRBV12-4	CASSSSPGRGNYGYTF
TRBV7-9	CASLGLAGGEQYF
TRBV20-1	CSASSGLQETQYF
TRBV9	CASSPRGGSAEAFF
TRBV5-5	CASSGLSGGGVEAFF
TRBV11-2	CASSLEPQRGAGGENTEAFF
TRBV12-3/TRBV12-4	CASSPGPGQLTGELFF